The 15 T cell receptor beta chains given below trace back to one sample, sequenced in a study of blood T cell repertoires in COVID-19. Sequenced by immunoSEQ multiplex PCR; TCRdb stores in-frame clones only, minus some. The sample carries around 230,000 clones, approximately 89% recorded once. The sample consisted of PBMCs or T cells enriched from blood (not recorded which). Receptors originate from a woman aged 25 to 39 with acute COVID-19.

The gene calls are TRBV5-4 and TRBJ1-1; no reliable D call. Germline V gene lookup returns CDR1 SGHNT and CDR2 YYREEE (reference sequence). The CDR3 sequence is 16 residues long. Trimming took off 2 bases at V and 5 bases at J, with 19 bases between the two ends. CDR3 loop: CASSFSVLKDYTEAFF. CDR3 DNA sequence: TGTGCCAGCAGCTTCTCGGTCTTAAAGGACTATACTGAAGCTTTCTTT.

This clone appeared once. The chain combines TRBV14 with TRBJ1-4; TRBD1 matches at 9 bases. V lost 4 bases to trimming and J lost 6 bases; unmatched junction nucleotides: 6. CDR1 is SGHDN, CDR2 FVKESK, per germline. The CDR3 runs to 15 residues. CDR3 loop: CASSPTGGEDEKLFF. The DNA of the CDR3 is TGTGCCAGCAGCCCTACAGGGGGCGAGGATGAAAAACTGTTTTTT.

This clone was detected a few times. The V gene is TRBV7-8, the J gene TRBJ1-4; D not certain. Per the germline V gene, CDR1 is SGHVS and CDR2 is FQNEAQ. The CDR3 has 16 amino acids. Trimming shortened V by 1 base and J by 10 bases, and 19 bases separated the two germline ends. This CDR3 reads CASSLDSFYFGGKLFF. The CDR3, as DNA: TGTGCCAGCAGCTTAGATTCTTTTTATTTTGGCGGAAAACTGTTTTTT.

The chain couples TRBV18 to TRBJ2-5; 9 bases agree with TRBD1. Germline trimming cut 3 bases from V and 5 bases from J; bases unmatched to any gene: 10. Per germline, CDR1 KGHSH and CDR2 LQKENI. CDR3 length equals 16 residues. The CDR3 region is CASSPRSGTGWETQYF. CDR3 sequence (DNA): TGTGCCAGCTCACCGCGCTCCGGGACAGGGTGGGAGACCCAGTACTTC.

This chain links TRBV7-2 with TRBJ2-7, with 14 bases aligning to TRBD2. In germline, CDR1 is SGHTA, CDR2 FQGNSA. After removal of 4 bases from V and 0 bases from J, the junction contained 2 bases not matched to a gene. CDR3 length equals 16 residues. In nucleotides, the CDR3 is TGTGCCAGCAGCTGGACTAGCGGGGGGAGCTCCTACGAGCAGTACTTC. It is translated as CASSWTSGGSSYEQYF.

In its sample, this clone was seen once. This rearrangement joins TRBV18 to TRBJ1-4; 7 nucleotides line up with TRBD1. This CDR3 spans 14 amino acids. Losses at the gene ends were 3 bases for V and 5 bases for J; bases not matched to a gene: 3. Germline loops: CDR1 KGHSH, CDR2 LQKENI. In nucleotides, the CDR3 is TGTGCCAGCTCACCCCAGGGGGGAAATGAAAAACTGTTTTTT. It yields the protein CASSPQGGNEKLFF.

V and J are TRBV29-1 and TRBJ1-1; 7 nucleotides line up with TRBD1. Germline V CDR1 and CDR2: SQVTM, ANQGSEA. The CDR3 has 12 amino acids. The V gene end was trimmed by 6 bases and the J gene end by 5 bases; junction bases not matched to a gene: 6. The CDR3 nucleotides are TGCAGCGTGAGGACAGGTGATACTGAAGCTTTCTTT. Residues: CSVRTGDTEAFF.

The chain links TRBV2 to TRBJ1-2, with 9 bases lining up with TRBD1. The CDR3 contains 17 residues. Germline V gene data show CDR1 as SNHLY and CDR2 as FYNNEI. J gave up 4 bases and V 5 bases, and 14 bases lay outside the gene matches. CDR3 sequence (DNA): TGTGCCAGCAGTAGCACAGGGGGCGCCGTCCTTATCTATGGCTACACCTTC. Its protein is CASSSTGGAVLIYGYTF.

The chain uses TRBV5-1 and TRBJ2-3; TRBD2 matches 7 bases. The ends lost 0 bases at V and 2 bases at J; junction bases unmatched: 3. The germline CDR1 and CDR2 sequences are SGHRS and YFSETQ. The CDR3 is 15 amino acids. CDR3: CASSLDSGATDTQYF. In DNA, the CDR3 is TGCGCCAGCAGCTTGGACAGCGGGGCCACAGATACGCAGTATTTT.

The J gene is TRBJ2-6, the V gene TRBV21-1; no check of the table's D call, TRBD1, against the DNA was made. TRBV21-1 is given as a pseudogene. The CDR3 extends over 20 amino acids. The CDR3 reads CASSNHAETGALSGANVLTF. The CDR3 bases are TGTGCCAGCAGCAATCATGCAGAGACAGGGGCGCTCTCTGGGGCCAACGTCCTGACTTTC.

Here the CDR3 DNA reads TGTGCCAGCAGACCAGACAGGGGGCGACCAGATACGCAGTATTTT. It translates to CASRPDRGRPDTQYF. The chain uses TRBV6-5 and TRBJ2-3, with 10 nucleotides matching TRBD1. The CDR3 runs to 15 residues. The V segment lost 6 bases and the J segment 4 bases; nucleotides outside the gene matches: 7. CDR1 MNHEY and CDR2 SVGAGI come from the germline V gene.

V usage is TRBV14 and J usage is TRBJ1-2; TRBD1 is a possible D gene (5 bases). The ends were cut back, 4 bases at V and 2 bases at J, with 8 bases in the middle. Germline V gives CDR1 SGHDN, CDR2 FVKESK. This CDR3 spans 13 amino acids. The CDR3 loop is CASSREGNYGYTF. DNA for the CDR3: TGTGCCAGCAGCCGGGAGGGGAACTATGGCTACACCTTC.

The chain employs TRBV5-8 and TRBJ2-5; TRBD1 is a possible D gene (6 bases). Trimming removed 0 bases from V and 7 bases from J, with 13 bases in between. Germline values: CDR1 SGHTS, CDR2 YDEGEE. The length of the CDR3 is 14 residues. CDR3 sequence reads: CASSLDRDIRTQYF. In DNA form, the CDR3 reads TGTGCCAGCAGCTTGGACCGGGACATTCGGACCCAGTACTTC.

The chain has TRBV4-1 and TRBJ1-3; TRBD1 agrees at 10 bases. The CDR3 is 16 amino acids. V trimming: 1 base; J trimming: 8 bases; junction bases outside the gene matches: 8. Germline V gives CDR1 MGHRA, CDR2 YSYEKL. This CDR3 reads CASSQGWGQGSHTIYF. CDR3 bases: TGCGCCAGCAGCCAAGGTTGGGGACAGGGGAGCCACACCATATATTTT.

The chain has TRBV5-1 and TRBJ2-5; maybe TRBD1 (5 bases). Trimming removed 3 bases from V and 2 bases from J, with 5 bases in between. CDR1 is SGHRS, CDR2 YFSETQ, per germline. This CDR3 has 12 amino acids. In DNA, the CDR3 is TGCGCCAGCAGCTGGACACAAGAGACCCAGTACTTC. This sequence encodes CASSWTQETQYF.